This is a list of T cell receptor beta chains from one sample in a study of technical replicates of blood from several donors. The repertoire was sequenced with immunoSEQ multiplex PCR; TCRdb's copy has only in-frame clones and lacks some. The table has 60,000 to 90,000 clones, about 92% seen once; the top ten hold 0.41%. The sample taken for sequencing was T cells isolated from PBMCs. Receptor source: a human donor in good health. Each CDR3 is given without its conserved first and last residue. Size tells how often a clone was seen (once, few, many) or the class of an expanded clone, and some rows leave it out.

v_call	j_call	clone_size	cdr3_aa
TRBV7-9	TRBJ2-3	.	ASSFYSTQGNTDTQY
TRBV4-3	TRBJ1-3	.	ASSQEAASGNTIY
TRBV4-2	TRBJ2-3	.	ASSQDIAGGGNTQY
TRBV28	TRBJ1-5	.	ASSLYLSLNQPQH
TRBV6-5	TRBJ2-7	.	ASSYGDRQY
TRBV28	TRBJ2-7	.	ASSPGGYEQY
TRBV15	TRBJ1-2	once	ATSGRGGNYGYT
TRBV6-6	TRBJ2-2	.	ASSQAGTGELF
TRBV14	TRBJ2-7	.	ASSPKREGEQY
TRBV6-5	TRBJ2-3	.	ASSYLGASTDTQY
TRBV5-1	TRBJ2-6	.	ASSLAGGSGANVLT
TRBV27	TRBJ2-3	.	ASSFSGRRGDTQY
TRBV28	TRBJ2-7	.	ASSFPSSGIYEQY
TRBV9	TRBJ1-2	.	ASSAGTGVIRGYT
TRBV9	TRBJ2-1	.	ASSVMGGSSYNEQF
TRBV2	TRBJ2-4	.	ASSETTRQGAKNIQY